The 17 T cell receptor beta chains listed next were all sequenced from one sample in a study of post-analysis software for immune sequencing data. Regarding the study as a whole: Comparison of patients with controls showed roughly five TRBV segments more frequent in patients, TRBV5-6, TRBV5-1 and TRBV20-1 among them.

Tagging with unique molecular identifiers was a feature of the TCR beta cDNA libraries. A single record per CDR3 protein comes from TCRdb applying MiXCR to the PCR reads. Found here are approximately 350,000 distinct CDR3 sequences, less than 35% of them singletons; the top ten hold 13%. No antigen has been identified for these receptors. Sequences were obtained from blood. The receptors were gathered from a girl aged 10-17 years with multiple sclerosis.

This clonotype was recorded a few times. The genes are TRBV28 and TRBJ2-7, with 8 bases aligning to TRBD1. The trim removed 5 bases at V and 2 bases at J, leaving 11 bases unmatched. Germline V gene sequence: CDR1 MDHEN, CDR2 SYDVKM. The CDR3 is 16 amino acids. CDR3 bases: TGTGCCAGCAGTCCCTTAGGCCAGGGGGCGCCCTACGAGCAGTACTTC. Translation gives CASSPLGQGAPYEQYF.

The chain employs TRBV3-1 and TRBJ2-5; TRBD2 matches at 10 bases. CDR1 is LGHDT and CDR2 is YNNKEL in the germline V gene (reference sequence). The CDR3 extends over 18 amino acids. J gave up 3 bases and V 0 bases, and 10 bases lay outside the gene matches. The CDR3 is CASSQDRWERGGKETQYF. The CDR3 bases are TGTGCCAGCAGCCAAGATCGTTGGGAGCGGGGGGGAAAAGAGACCCAGTACTTC.

This rearrangement joins TRBV4-1 to TRBJ2-7; D is possibly TRBD2 (5 bases). Trimming pared 0 bases from V and 4 bases from J, leaving 19 bases between. Per the germline V gene, CDR1 is MGHRA and CDR2 is YSYEKL. The CDR3 covers 17 residues. The CDR3 region has the DNA TGCGCCAGCAGCCAAGACGGAGGAGGATCTTCTCTTTACGAGCAGTACTTC. This translates into CASSQDGGGSSLYEQYF.

The chain carries TRBV3-1 and TRBJ2-1; 9 positions match TRBD1. V shed 5 bases and J 6 bases; nucleotides not matched to a gene: 5. This CDR3 is 14 amino acids long. CDR1 is LGHDT, CDR2 YNNKEL, per germline (reference sequence). This CDR3 reads CASSTDRGGNEQFF. The CDR3 DNA reads TGTGCCAGCAGCACGGACAGGGGAGGCAATGAGCAGTTCTTC.

This clonotype turned up a few times. This chain uses TRBV20-1 with TRBJ2-3, with D possibly TRBD2 on 6 matching bases. V lost 3 bases, J lost 6 bases, and 19 bases lay in between. CDR1 and CDR2 from the germline V gene are DFQATT and SNEGSKA (reference sequence). CDR3 length: 15 residues. The CDR3 here is CSASERLGRSDTQYF. The CDR3 bases are TGCAGTGCTAGTGAGCGACTAGGGCGTTCGGATACGCAGTATTTT.

The chain combines TRBV12-3 or TRBV12-4 with TRBJ2-3; 7 bases are shared with TRBD2. The CDR3 spans 14 residues. Trimming cost V 8 bases and J 11 bases; bases outside gene matches: 16. The CDR3 nucleotides are TGTGCCAGCGGATGGTGGGAGGGAGCAGATGTGCAGTATTTT. Encoded protein: CASGWWEGADVQYF.

V is TRBV5-1 and J is TRBJ2-2, with D possibly being TRBD1 (5 bases). This CDR3 comprises 13 residues. Trimming removed 4 bases at V and 7 bases at J, with 11 bases between. Per germline, CDR1 SGHRS and CDR2 YFSETQ. The CDR3 nucleotides read TGCGCCAGCAGCGTGCAGGGTGGCGGGGAGCTGTTTTTT. This codes for CASSVQGGGELFF.

The V call is TRBV14, the J call TRBJ1-1, with 8 bases lining up with TRBD1. This CDR3 is 16 amino acids long. V was pared by 5 bases and J by 0 bases, with 8 bases of the junction left unmatched. CDR1 and CDR2 (germline): SGHDN, FVKESK. The CDR3 is CASSADRENLNTEAFF. In DNA form, the CDR3 reads TGTGCCAGCAGCGCGGACAGGGAAAACTTGAACACTGAAGCTTTCTTT. Filled out from reference TRBV14 and TRBJ1-1, the complete variable domain reads EAGVTQFPSHSVIEKGQTVTLRCDPISGHDNLYWYRRVMGKEIKFLLHFVKESKQDESGMPNNRFLAERTGGTYSTLKVQPAELEDSGVYFCASSADRENLNTEAFFGQGTRLTVV.

This clonotype has more than one count but fewer than ten. This chain uses TRBV27 with TRBJ2-5; D could derive from TRBD1 or TRBD2 (5 bases each). CDR1 is MNHEY, CDR2 SMNVEV, per germline (reference sequence). Trimming removed 5 bases from V and 5 bases from J, with 18 bases in between. The length of the CDR3 is 15 residues. The CDR3: CASSTSTASGETQYF. The CDR3 DNA reads as TGTGCCAGCAGTACCTCGACAGCATCGGGGGAGACCCAGTACTTC.

This clonotype came up once. The gene calls are TRBV12-3 or TRBV12-4 and TRBJ2-3; D is undetermined. The CDR3 is 16 amino acids. The V end was cut by 6 bases, the J end by 2 bases, with 18 bases between. The CDR3 is CASSLSGLEATDTQYF. CDR3 DNA sequence: TGTGCCAGCAGCCTATCGGGCCTTGAGGCCACAGATACGCAGTATTTT.

The DNA of the CDR3 is TGTGCCAGCACGCGCTTCTCCCCCGGACAGGGAAGATCCTATGGCTACACCTTC. Residues: CASTRFSPGQGRSYGYTF. The chain is built from TRBV6-2 or TRBV6-3 and TRBJ1-2, with TRBD1 identical over 8 bases. Germline V lookup: CDR1 MNHEY, CDR2 SVGEGT. With 7 bases clipped from V and 4 bases from J, the junction kept 20 bases outside the gene matches. The CDR3 runs to 18 residues.

V and J are TRBV7-3 and TRBJ2-1; TRBD2 might be the D (5 bases). In germline, CDR1 is SGHTA, CDR2 FQGTGA. Trimming shortened V by 5 bases and J by 5 bases, and 19 bases separated the two germline ends. The CDR3 is 16 residues long. The CDR3 sequence is CASSPRRRSDNNEQFF. In DNA form, the CDR3 reads TGTGCCAGCAGCCCAAGGAGGCGGAGTGATAACAATGAGCAGTTCTTC. The full variable domain, its missing parts supplied by reference TRBV7-3 and TRBJ2-1, is GAGVSQTPSNKVTEKGKYVELRCDPISGHTALYWYRQSLGQGPEFLIYFQGTGAADDSGLPNDRFFAVRPEGSVSTLKIQRTERGDSAVYLCASSPRRRSDNNEQFFGPGTRLTVL.

This clonotype was counted a few times. This sequence joins TRBV7-2 and TRBJ1-2; D may be TRBD1 (5 bases). V lost 5 bases and J 2 bases, leaving 15 bases between the germline ends. The CDR3 contains 15 residues. The germline CDR1 and CDR2 sequences are SGHTA and FQGNSA. The CDR3 region is CASSPPGAPNYGYTF. The CDR3 DNA reads TGTGCCAGCAGCCCCCCCGGGGCCCCAAACTATGGCTACACCTTC.

The CDR3: CASSLDAPGDRAAGANVLTF. The CDR3 DNA follows: TGTGCCAGCAGTTTAGACGCCCCCGGGGACAGGGCAGCTGGGGCCAACGTCCTGACTTTC. The chain combines TRBV27 with TRBJ2-6, with TRBD1 matching 9 bases. The CDR3 has 20 amino acids. Germline V gene sequence: CDR1 MNHEY, CDR2 SMNVEV (reference sequence). Trimming at V came to 2 bases and at J to 2 bases, leaving 13 bases not matched to a gene.

V is TRBV12-3 or TRBV12-4 and J is TRBJ2-3, with 8 bases matching TRBD2. V lost 7 bases and J lost 4; bases outside the gene matches: 10. This CDR3 contains 15 residues. CDR3 sequence reads: CASNNAGGGADTQYF. In DNA, the CDR3 is TGTGCCAGCAACAACGCGGGGGGAGGGGCAGATACGCAGTATTTT.

This clonotype came up once. The chain has TRBV5-1 and TRBJ2-5, with 9 bases lining up with TRBD1. The DNA end favors TRBJ2-7, so the J call may be wrong. The CDR3 is 16 residues long. Germline assignment: CDR1 SGHRS and CDR2 YFSETQ. CDR3 nucleotides: TGCGCCAGCAGCTTGGGAAGGGGCGGGGACAGGGACGAGCAGTACTTC. Translated, it gives CASSLGRGGDRDEQYF.

The DNA for the CDR3 is TGTGCCAGCAGCCTAACCCACAGGGACTATGGCTACACCTTC. Translated: CASSLTHRDYGYTF. The chain employs TRBV27 and TRBJ1-2; tentative D call: TRBD1 (6 bases). V was trimmed by 6 bases and J by 3 bases, leaving 14 bases between them. Germline V gene lookup returns CDR1 MNHEY and CDR2 SMNVEV (reference sequence). The CDR3 extends over 14 amino acids.